This T cell receptor beta chain was recovered during a study of blood T cell repertoires in COVID-19 (dated by TCRdb to 2020 to 2021). Regarding the study in general: Samples from collaborators originated in the United States, Italy and Spain and spanned both the acute and convalescent phases of COVID-19. Samples came from the ongoing ImmuneRACE study (first 160 participants) plus 1,254 subjects from 6 global collaborators. A freely available public database, intended as a resource for researchers studying the immune response to SARS-CoV-2, is where the repertoires were released. The prospective study material was composed of cDNA or gDNA derived from T cells, B-cell-depleted T cells, or PBMCs. Nearly every sample came with metadata listing a de-identified subject ID, COVID-19 status, age in years and sex. The dataset comprised deeply sampled blood TCRbeta repertoires from subjects exposed to, actively infected with, or recovered from COVID-19. Where HLA class I and class II types were available, the types were taken from metadata supplied by the sample provider, not from assay-based typing.

The full study reports these points: The amount of clinical and demographic metadata varied by source and participant and was provided uncurated.

A word on this clone: The clone's antigen remains unknown. No clone much larger than this one lies a single base away; base qualities are absent.

One collaborating source in Seattle enrolled patients during active infection and followed them longitudinally through the course of disease. Each collaborating institution followed its own protocols to collect whole blood in K2EDTA tubes. Collaborator samples were shipped for TCRbeta analysis as frozen whole blood, isolated PBMCs, or DNA extracted from either sample type. The immunoSEQ Assay, a bias-controlled multiplex PCR, was used to amplify TCRbeta CDR3 regions from genomic DNA. From the authors' description of their analysis: The number of nucleated cells in each sample was estimated from the amplification of reference gene primers within the assay. Sequence reads were collapsed and filtered to measure the absolute abundance of every unique TCRbeta CDR3 rearrangement. For each sample, productive Simpson clonality was calculated as the square root of Simpson's diversity index across productive rearrangements. The immuneACCESS repertoire file appears here via TCRdb, limited to in-frame rearrangements. These files lack a portion of the clones; in checked studies, under half of the deficit traces to unresolved V genes, and the cause of the others is not known. V, J and clone size are taken as reported in that table, and D and trimming were inferred from the DNA itself. Present in this sample are more than 200,000 clones, 70% to 90% of which were seen just once. Of the sample, around a tenth falls within the top ten clones.

The origin of this receptor is a man aged 50-60 years with COVID-19, enrolled during active disease. Sequencing used peripheral blood.

The CDR3 here reads CASSHRTGHGNTIYF. The DNA is as follows: TGTGCCAGCAGCCATCGGACAGGGCACGGAAACACCATATATTTT. The V and J genes are TRBV5-6 and TRBJ1-3; 8 bases in the junction line up with TRBD1. V trim: 4 bases; J trim: 4 bases; unmatched bases: 7. As encoded in the germline V gene, CDR1 is SGHDT while CDR2 is YYEEEE. The CDR3 spans 15 residues, from the cysteine through the phenylalanine. Solely the CDR3 DNA is kept, with 45 bases framed from the first base.